This T cell receptor beta chain was captured by sequencing in a study of T cells in localized non-small cell lung cancer. Only in-frame clones appear in the TCRdb table, and some are missing; sequencing was by immunoSEQ multiplex PCR. The sample carries about 59,000 clones, roughly 90% recorded once. The V end lost 2 bases, the J end lost 0 bases, and 14 bases lay between the germline ends. CDR1 LGHNA and CDR2 YSLEER come from the germline V gene. The CDR3 length is 17 residues. This sequence was found in a man aged 35-69 years with stage I squamous cell lung carcinoma. The specimen comprised peripheral blood, sampled before any cancer treatment. The chain is built from TRBV4-3 and TRBJ2-1; the D gene could be TRBD1 or TRBD2 (6 bases each). The CDR3 nucleotides are TGCGCCAGCAGCCAAAGGGGGGACTCTCGCTCCTACAATGAGCAGTTCTTC. Its protein product is CASSQRGDSRSYNEQFF.